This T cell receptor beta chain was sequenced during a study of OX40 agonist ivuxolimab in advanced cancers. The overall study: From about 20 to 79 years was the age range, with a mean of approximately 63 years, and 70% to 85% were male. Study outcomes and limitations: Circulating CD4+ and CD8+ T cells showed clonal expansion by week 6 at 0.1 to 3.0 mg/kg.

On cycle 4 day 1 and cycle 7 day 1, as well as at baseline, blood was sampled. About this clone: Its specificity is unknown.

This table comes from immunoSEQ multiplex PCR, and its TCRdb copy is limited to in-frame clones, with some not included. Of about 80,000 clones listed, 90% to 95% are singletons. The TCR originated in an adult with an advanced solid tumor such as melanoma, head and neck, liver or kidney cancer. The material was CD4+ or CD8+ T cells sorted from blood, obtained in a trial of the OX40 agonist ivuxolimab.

CDR3 in amino acids: CASSFRTGREVWQFF. In DNA, the CDR3 is TGTGCCAGCAGCTTCCGGACAGGGAGGGAAGTATGGCAGTTCTTC. The genes are TRBV11-2 and TRBJ2-1; possible D gene TRBD1, 8 bases. Trimming took 3 bases from V and 12 from J, leaving 21 bases between them. The CDR3 totals 15 residues. The V gene's germline CDR1 is SGHAT and CDR2 FQNNGV.